A selection of T cell receptor beta chains follows, all from one sample in a study of blood T cell repertoires in COVID-19. The method was immunoSEQ multiplex PCR; TCRdb's version includes in-frame clones alone and lacks a portion of them. The profile covers some 120,000 clones, with 70% to 90% appearing a single time and approximately 1.5% taken by the ten largest. The sequencing sample was made of peripheral blood. Receptor source: a man aged 35 to 55 with acute or convalescent COVID-19. The conserved cysteine and the conserved F or W are not part of the CDR3 here.

j_gene,v_gene,CDR3aa
TRBJ2-2,TRBV18,ASSPGTPNTGELF
TRBJ2-3,TRBV18,ASSPPVGTSTDTQY
TRBJ1-2,TRBV5-6,ASTGGNYGYT
TRBJ2-3,TRBV11-2,ASSLGDTDTQY
TRBJ2-1,TRBV9,ASSVDGGAYEQF
TRBJ1-2,TRBV7-2,ASRRQGDGYT
TRBJ2-3,TRBV28,ASSSPTSLDTQY
TRBJ2-2,TRBV29-1,SVEGGPGTTGELF
TRBJ1-5,TRBV6-1,ASRGTGGEQPQH
TRBJ2-2,TRBV19,ASSIQANTGELF
TRBJ2-3,TRBV2,ASNPPFSDTQY
TRBJ2-7,TRBV23-1,ASSQSFQTTIVETGQGSTYEQY
TRBJ1-2,TRBV2,ASSEGQYYGYT
TRBJ2-5,TRBV15,ATSRDVGETQY
TRBJ2-3,TRBV2,ASRAEQGRTDTQY
TRBJ2-5,TRBV3-1/TRBV3-2,ASSQDPDRGCWETQY
TRBJ2-1,TRBV7-6,ASSLVGGGAVSSYNEQF
TRBJ2-3,TRBV7-3,ASSLSGLAADTQY
TRBJ1-5,TRBV21-1,ASSTRKGTGFNQPQH
TRBJ1-4,TRBV4-2,ASSAVQGDEKLF
TRBJ1-3,TRBV28,ASSSSGLSGNTIY
TRBJ1-4,TRBV2,ASSFLGAMGEKLF
TRBJ2-3,TRBV5-5,ASSLELSDTQY
TRBJ1-5,TRBV6-2/TRBV6-3,ASSYRGREGNQPQH
TRBJ1-2,TRBV5-1,ASSVRGEEGYT
TRBJ2-1,TRBV4-1,ASSQRGRGASYNEQF
TRBJ1-1,TRBV28,ASSTGDLRDTEAF
TRBJ2-1,TRBV6-4,ASSLTGGPVNEQF
TRBJ2-7,TRBV21-1,ASSSGGRDNQTYEQY
TRBJ1-2,TRBV27,ASSPRDRSYGYT
TRBJ2-7,TRBV28,ASSTLGQGRKQY
TRBJ2-7,TRBV7-9,ASSPTADYEQY
TRBJ2-2,TRBV4-2,ASSQEGGNTGELF
TRBJ2-7,TRBV6-5,ASSLQGAAGEQY
TRBJ2-2,TRBV11-1,ASSNQLQNTGELF
TRBJ2-1,TRBV6-5,ASSYSLLAGDYEQF
TRBJ2-5,TRBV11-2,ASSLIGTYQETQY
TRBJ2-5,TRBV2,ASSAQETQY
TRBJ2-6,TRBV28,ASSSWDSTTLVTGANVLT
TRBJ2-7,TRBV9,ASSVGHDRGYEQY
TRBJ1-6,TRBV3-1/TRBV3-2,ASNRRPGDSPLH
TRBJ2-5,TRBV4-1,ASSQGMGGIQETQY